This T cell receptor (beta chain) was observed in a study of T cell responses to AZD1222 COVID-19 vaccine. Notes on the study in general: The repertoires were collected only after the peak T cell response.

Turning to this clone: Its target is unknown.

TCRdb's table, derived via immunoSEQ multiplex PCR, lists solely in-frame clones and lacks some. The sample consists of more than 85,000 clones, roughly 91% of them appearing once. Germline V lookup: CDR1 SGHRS, CDR2 YFSETQ. The V gene end was trimmed by 4 bases and the J gene end by 1 base; junction bases not matched to a gene: 6. The CDR3 covers 15 residues. This chain links TRBV5-1 with TRBJ2-3, with TRBD1 matching over 7 bases. The source of this sequence is an adult in good health. Here the sequenced sample was peripheral blood, taken on day 0 of AZD1222 vaccination. The CDR3: CASSNRDRGTDTQYF. CDR3 nucleotides: TGCGCCAGCAGCAACCGGGACAGAGGCACAGATACGCAGTATTTT. The full variable domain, in which reference TRBV5-1 and TRBJ2-3 provide the parts outside the CDR3, is KAGVTQTPRYLIKTRGQQVTLSCSPISGHRSVSWYQQTPGQGLQFLFEYFSETQRNKGNFPGRFSGRQFSNSRSEMNVSTLELGDSALYLCASSNRDRGTDTQYFGPGTRLTVL.